These 18 T cell receptor beta chains were sequenced from one sample in a study of T-cell reconstitution after alpha-beta-depleted transplantation in children. Using unique molecular identifiers, the investigators prepared the TCRbeta library. Each CDR3 protein gets one entry after TCRdb re-called the PCR reads with MiXCR. Altogether about 640,000 distinct CDR3 sequences are present, approximately 16% being singletons, with the ten largest covering 1.1%. The sequenced sample was PBMCs from the stem cell graft donor, obtained from the stem cell graft. All receptors derive from a human donor who donated a stem cell graft to a child with acute myeloid leukemia.

This clonotype occurred a few times. This chain uses TRBV15 with TRBJ1-4; 8 bases line up with TRBD1. With 3 bases clipped from V and 2 bases from J, the junction kept 5 bases outside the gene matches. Germline CDR1 is LNHNV and CDR2 is YYDKDF (reference sequence). The CDR3 is 16 amino acids. CDR3 DNA: TGTGCCACCAGCAGCTCAGGGGGCCCCACTAATGAAAAACTGTTTTTT. Residues: CATSSSGGPTNEKLFF.

This chain joins TRBV4-1 and TRBJ1-2, with no clear D. Germline CDR1 is MGHRA and CDR2 is YSYEKL. V lost 0 bases to trimming and J lost 5 bases, with 13 bases between them. The CDR3 has 15 amino acids. DNA for the CDR3: TGCGCCAGCAGCCAAGATCAAGCGGGGTTGTATGGCTACACCTTC. It is translated as CASSQDQAGLYGYTF.

Comment on this clonotype: A read error may explain this, as a much larger clone is one base away. The J gene is TRBJ2-2, the V gene TRBV29-1, with a tentative D call TRBD2 (6 bases). V was trimmed by 4 bases and J by 4 bases, leaving 16 bases between them. Germline V CDR1 and CDR2: SQVTM, ANQGSEA. This CDR3 comprises 15 residues. DNA for the CDR3: TGCAGCGTTGCCGCGGGACGGATAATCACCGGGGAGCTGTTTTTT. Translation gives CSVAAGRIITGELFF.

This clonotype has more than one count but fewer than ten. Here the CDR3 reads CASSFSALRGAGNSPLHF. As DNA, the CDR3 is TGTGCCAGCAGCTTCTCAGCGTTACGGGGTGCCGGTAATTCACCCCTCCACTTT. The rearrangement uses TRBV7-3 and TRBJ1-6; no firm D call. V was clipped by 3 bases and J by 6 bases, with 21 bases between them. The germline gives CDR1 SGHTA, CDR2 FQGTGA. The CDR3 consists of 18 residues. The full variable domain, with the rest looked up from reference TRBV7-3 and TRBJ1-6, is GAGVSQTPSNKVTEKGKYVELRCDPISGHTALYWYRQSLGQGPEFLIYFQGTGAADDSGLPNDRFFAVRPEGSVSTLKIQRTERGDSAVYLCASSFSALRGAGNSPLHFGNGTRLTVT.

This clonotype was recorded many times. This chain connects TRBV7-2 to TRBJ2-3; D may be TRBD2 (5 bases). The CDR3 loop spans 15 amino acids. From germline, CDR1 is SGHTA and CDR2 FQGNSA. The germline V and J ends were trimmed by 1 base and 3 bases, with 11 bases remaining between them. CDR3 in amino acids: CASSLVTGWTDTQYF. CDR3 sequence (DNA): TGTGCCAGCAGCTTAGTAACGGGATGGACAGATACGCAGTATTTT.

There are a few counts of this clonotype. The chain uses TRBV15 and TRBJ1-2; D gene uncertain. The CDR3 consists of 15 residues. Between the trimmed V and J ends, which lost 3 bases and 3 bases, there was a span of 14 bases. Germline V gives CDR1 LNHNV, CDR2 YYDKDF (reference sequence). The CDR3 bases are TGTGCCACCAGCAGGGCGGCAAACGGGGACTATGGCTACACCTTC. Encoded protein: CATSRAANGDYGYTF.

The chain recombines TRBV7-3 with TRBJ2-5; D perhaps matches TRBD1 (5 bases). The CDR3 extends over 13 amino acids. Per germline, CDR1 SGHTA and CDR2 FQGTGA. Trimming took 0 bases from V and 5 from J, leaving 7 bases between them. DNA of the CDR3: TGTGCCAGCAGCTTAACAGGGGTGGAGACCCAGTACTTC. Its protein is CASSLTGVETQYF. The variable domain in full, completed from reference TRBV7-3 and TRBJ2-5, reads GAGVSQTPSNKVTEKGKYVELRCDPISGHTALYWYRQSLGQGPEFLIYFQGTGAADDSGLPNDRFFAVRPEGSVSTLKIQRTERGDSAVYLCASSLTGVETQYFGPGTRLLVL.

The chain carries TRBV24-1 and TRBJ2-5, with TRBD1 identical over 7 bases. Germline V gene lookup returns CDR1 KGHDR and CDR2 SFDVKD. The ends lost 7 bases at V and 0 bases at J; junction bases unmatched: 10. CDR3 length: 16 amino acids. The CDR3 coding sequence is TGTGCCACCAGCTTGACCCGGACAGGCAACCAAGAGACCCAGTACTTC. It yields the protein CATSLTRTGNQETQYF.

This clonotype was detected ten times or more. The chain joins TRBV20-1 to TRBJ1-2; possible D gene TRBD1, 6 bases. Germline CDR1 is DFQATT and CDR2 is SNEGSKA (reference sequence). V was clipped by 5 bases and J by 7 bases, with 11 bases between them. This CDR3 region has 11 residues. This chain's CDR3 is CSASPQGGYTF. The CDR3 DNA reads TGCAGTGCTTCACCACAGGGTGGCTACACCTTC.

This chain uses TRBV7-2 with TRBJ1-4; perhaps TRBD1 as D (6 bases). Trimming took off 5 bases at V and 4 bases at J, with 14 bases between the two ends. CDR3 size: 15 residues. Germline V gives CDR1 SGHTA, CDR2 FQGNSA. CDR3 nucleotide sequence: TGTGCCAGCAGCCTCCAGGGGAGTCATAATGAAAAACTGTTTTTT. Residues: CASSLQGSHNEKLFF. The full variable domain, completed using reference TRBV7-2 and TRBJ1-4, is GAGVSQSPSNKVTEKGKDVELRCDPISGHTALYWYRQSLGQGLEFLIYFQGNSAPDKSGLPSDRFSAERTGGSVSTLTIQRTQQEDSAVYLCASSLQGSHNEKLFFGSGTQLSVL.

This chain connects TRBV24-1 to TRBJ2-3; D is unclear. Trimming left V 3 bases short and J 3 bases short, with 15 bases between. Germline CDR1 reads KGHDR; CDR2 reads SFDVKD. CDR3 length: 16 amino acids. This chain's CDR3 is CATSDQRWGLTDTQYF. CDR3 bases: TGTGCCACCAGTGATCAACGCTGGGGATTGACAGATACGCAGTATTTT.

This clonotype was seen many times. The chain couples TRBV9 to TRBJ1-4; no definite D call. Between the trimmed V and J ends, which lost 4 bases and 3 bases, there was a span of 13 bases. CDR3 length: 15 amino acids. Germline CDR1 SGDLS, CDR2 YYNGEE. The CDR3 reads CASSPLGQPNEKLFF. For the CDR3, the DNA is TGTGCCAGCAGCCCCTTAGGGCAGCCTAATGAAAAACTGTTTTTT.

This sequence joins TRBV4-3 and TRBJ1-1; a weak D match, TRBD1 (5 bases). Trimming left V 0 bases short and J 10 bases short, with 9 bases between. The CDR3 contains 12 residues. From germline, CDR1 is LGHNA and CDR2 YSLEER. CDR3 coding DNA: TGCGCCAGCAGCCAAGAGGGGGAAGGAGCTTTCTTT. The encoded protein is CASSQEGEGAFF.

The table lists this clonotype with many counts. The V call is TRBV20-1, the J call TRBJ2-5; 10 positions agree with TRBD1. This CDR3 has 14 residues. From germline, CDR1 is DFQATT and CDR2 SNEGSKA (reference sequence). After removal of 3 bases from V and 3 bases from J, the junction contained 4 bases not matched to a gene. CDR3 nucleotide sequence: TGCAGTGCTAGGCGGGACAGGGGAAAAGAGACCCAGTACTTC. This sequence encodes CSARRDRGKETQYF.

This clonotype was counted ten times or more. The V call is TRBV5-1, the J call TRBJ1-2; 7 bases are shared with TRBD1. Trimming removed 0 bases from V and 7 bases from J; junction bases left unmatched: 6. This CDR3 comprises 14 residues. CDR1 is SGHRS, CDR2 YFSETQ, per germline. CDR3 residues: CASSLDEGAAGYTF. The CDR3 DNA follows: TGCGCCAGCAGCTTGGATGAGGGGGCCGCTGGCTACACCTTC.

This clonotype was counted ten times or more. The J gene is TRBJ2-5, the V gene TRBV7-8; D gene unclear. There are 12 residues in the CDR3. Trimming pared 0 bases from V and 5 bases from J, leaving 4 bases between. The V gene's germline CDR1 is SGHVS and CDR2 FQNEAQ. CDR3 in DNA: TGTGCCAGCAGCTTAGCGTCCGAGACCCAGTACTTC. Translated, it gives CASSLASETQYF.

Regarding this clonotype: This may stem from a read error, because a much larger clone lies one nucleotide away. V usage is TRBV12-3 or TRBV12-4 and J usage is TRBJ1-5; D gene ambiguous. The CDR3 runs to 11 residues. This CDR3 reads CTSSAAGPQHF. The CDR3 DNA reads TGTACCAGCAGTGCAGCTGGGCCCCAGCATTTT.

This clonotype was counted between two and nine times. The chain's CDR3 is CSARDRPAGGPDTQYF. The CDR3 coding sequence is TGCAGTGCTAGAGACAGACCAGCGGGGGGTCCAGATACGCAGTATTTT. The rearrangement uses TRBV20-1 and TRBJ2-3; 9 bases line up with TRBD2. The CDR3 length is 16 residues. Per germline, CDR1 DFQATT and CDR2 SNEGSKA (reference sequence). After removal of 0 bases from V and 4 bases from J, the junction contained 8 bases not matched to a gene.